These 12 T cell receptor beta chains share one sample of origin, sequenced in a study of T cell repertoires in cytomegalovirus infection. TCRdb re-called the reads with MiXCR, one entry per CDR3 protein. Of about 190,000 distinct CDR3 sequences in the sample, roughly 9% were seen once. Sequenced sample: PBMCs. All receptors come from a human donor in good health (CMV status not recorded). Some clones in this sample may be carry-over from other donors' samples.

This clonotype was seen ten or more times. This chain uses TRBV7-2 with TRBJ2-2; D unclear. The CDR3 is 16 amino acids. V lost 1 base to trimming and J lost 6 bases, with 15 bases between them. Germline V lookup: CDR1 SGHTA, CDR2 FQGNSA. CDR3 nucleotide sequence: TGTGCCAGCAGCTTAGAAGTCGGCAGGTTGGCCGGGGAGCTGTTTTTT. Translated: CASSLEVGRLAGELFF.

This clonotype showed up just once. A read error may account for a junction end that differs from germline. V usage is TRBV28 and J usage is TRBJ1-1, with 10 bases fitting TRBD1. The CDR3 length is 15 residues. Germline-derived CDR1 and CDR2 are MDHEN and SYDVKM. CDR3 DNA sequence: TGTGCCAGCAGCCGGCCGGGACAGGGGACCACTGAAGCTCTCTTT. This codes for CASSRPGQGTTEALF.

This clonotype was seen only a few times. CDR3 DNA sequence: TGTGCCAGCAGGAATGGAGGTTACACCGGGGAGCTGTTTTTT. As protein: CASRNGGYTGELFF. The V gene is TRBV5-6, the J gene TRBJ2-2; D might be TRBD2 (5 bases). V lost 5 bases and J 3 bases, leaving 11 bases between the germline ends. The CDR3 sequence is 14 residues long. Germline-derived CDR1 and CDR2 are SGHDT and YYEEEE.

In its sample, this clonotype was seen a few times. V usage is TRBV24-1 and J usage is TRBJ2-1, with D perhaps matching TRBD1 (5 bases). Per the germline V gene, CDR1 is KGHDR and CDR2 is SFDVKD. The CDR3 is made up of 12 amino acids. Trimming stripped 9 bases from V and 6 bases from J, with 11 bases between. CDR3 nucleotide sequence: TGTGCCACCCAGGGCCTCGGCAATGAGCAGTTCTTC. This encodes CATQGLGNEQFF.

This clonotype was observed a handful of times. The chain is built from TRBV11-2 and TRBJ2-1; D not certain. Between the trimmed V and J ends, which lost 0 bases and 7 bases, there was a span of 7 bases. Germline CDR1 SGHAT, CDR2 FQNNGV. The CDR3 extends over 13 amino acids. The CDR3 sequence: CASSLDKQNEQFF. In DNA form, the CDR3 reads TGTGCCAGCAGCTTAGATAAGCAAAATGAGCAGTTCTTC.

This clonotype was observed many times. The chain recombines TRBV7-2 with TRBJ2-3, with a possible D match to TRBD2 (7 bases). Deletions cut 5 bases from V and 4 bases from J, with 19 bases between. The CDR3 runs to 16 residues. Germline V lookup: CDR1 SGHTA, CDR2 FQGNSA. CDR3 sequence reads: CASSPVGGGAPDTQYF. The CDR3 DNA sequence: TGTGCCAGCAGCCCAGTTGGCGGGGGCGCTCCAGATACGCAGTATTTT. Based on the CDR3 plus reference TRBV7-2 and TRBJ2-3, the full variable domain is GAGVSQSPSNKVTEKGKDVELRCDPISGHTALYWYRQSLGQGLEFLIYFQGNSAPDKSGLPSDRFSAERTGGSVSTLTIQRTQQEDSAVYLCASSPVGGGAPDTQYFGPGTRLTVL.

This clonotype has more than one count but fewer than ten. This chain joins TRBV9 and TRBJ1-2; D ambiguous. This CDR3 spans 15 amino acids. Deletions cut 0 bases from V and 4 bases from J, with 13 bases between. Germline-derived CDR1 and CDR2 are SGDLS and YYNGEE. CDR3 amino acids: CASSVGTDEIYGYTF. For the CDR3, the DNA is TGTGCCAGCAGCGTAGGAACGGACGAAATCTATGGCTACACCTTC.

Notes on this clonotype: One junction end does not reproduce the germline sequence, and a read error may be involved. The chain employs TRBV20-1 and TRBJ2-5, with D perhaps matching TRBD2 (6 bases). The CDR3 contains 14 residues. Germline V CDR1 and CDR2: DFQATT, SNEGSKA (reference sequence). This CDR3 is CSARKEGSQGTQYF. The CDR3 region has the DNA TGCAGTGCTAGAAAGGAGGGCAGCCAAGGGACCCAGTACTTC.

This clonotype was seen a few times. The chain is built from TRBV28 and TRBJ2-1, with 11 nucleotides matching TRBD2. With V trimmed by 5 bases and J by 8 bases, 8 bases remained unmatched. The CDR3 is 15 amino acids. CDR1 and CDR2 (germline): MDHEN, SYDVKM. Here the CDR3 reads CASSQIAGGPDEQFF. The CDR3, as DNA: TGTGCCAGCAGTCAAATAGCGGGAGGGCCGGATGAGCAGTTCTTC.

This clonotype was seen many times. CDR3 in amino acids: CASSLARGIGYGYTF. CDR3 sequence (DNA): TGTGCCAGCAGCTTAGCGCGGGGGATCGGCTATGGCTACACCTTC. The chain employs TRBV7-6 and TRBJ1-2; a weak D match, TRBD1 (5 bases). The length of the CDR3 is 15 residues. Germline lookup yields CDR1 SGHVS and CDR2 FNYEAQ. The V end lost 0 bases, the J end lost 4 bases, and 12 bases lay between the germline ends. Full variable domain (rest looked up from reference TRBV7-6 and TRBJ1-2): GAGVSQSPRYKVTKRGQDVALRCDPISGHVSLYWYRQALGQGPEFLTYFNYEAQQDKSGLPNDRFSAERPEGSISTLTIQRTEQRDSAMYRCASSLARGIGYGYTFGSGTRLTVV.

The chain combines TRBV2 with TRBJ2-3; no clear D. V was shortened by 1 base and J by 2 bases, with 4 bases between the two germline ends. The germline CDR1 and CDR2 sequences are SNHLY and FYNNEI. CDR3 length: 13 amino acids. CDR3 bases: TGTGCCAGCAGTGAAGGGTACACAGATACGCAGTATTTT. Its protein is CASSEGYTDTQYF.

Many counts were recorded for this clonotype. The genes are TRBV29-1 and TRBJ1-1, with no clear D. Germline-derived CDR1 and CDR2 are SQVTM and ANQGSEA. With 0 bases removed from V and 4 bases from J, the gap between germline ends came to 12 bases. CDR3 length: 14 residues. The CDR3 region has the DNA TGCAGCGTTGAAGATGTTAGGGTCCTCACTGAAGCTTTCTTT. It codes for CSVEDVRVLTEAFF. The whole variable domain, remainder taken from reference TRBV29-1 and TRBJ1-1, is SAVISQKPSRDICQRGTSLTIQCQVDSQVTMMFWYRQQPGQSLTLIATANQGSEATYESGFVIDKFPISRPNLTFSTLTVSNMSPEDSSIYLCSVEDVRVLTEAFFGQGTRLTVV.